This entry describes one T cell receptor beta chain. The data stem from a study of cytomegalovirus exposure and HLA in healthy donors. The PCR used 60 Vbeta and 13 Jbeta primers. This table comes from immunoSEQ multiplex PCR, and its TCRdb copy is limited to in-frame clones, with some not included. This repertoire shows about 160,000 clones, 86% found once; its top ten account for nearly 2%. This CDR3 has 17 residues. V was clipped by 1 base and J by 4 bases; unmatched bases: 10. CDR1 and CDR2 (germline): MDHEN, SYDVKM. The receptor was derived from a woman aged 18-29 years in good health and CMV-seronegative. V usage is TRBV28 and J usage is TRBJ2-5; TRBD2 matches 9 bases. Sequencing was done on a sample of PBMCs. CDR3 DNA: TGTGCCAGCAGTTTATCAAGGGGCGGGAGGGCCAGAGAGACCCAGTACTTC. This codes for CASSLSRGGRARETQYF.